The text below deals with one TCR beta chain. Its antigen remains unidentified. No qualities accompany the bases; no much larger clone lies one base away. The data were taken from a study of cytomegalovirus exposure and HLA in healthy donors (dated by TCRdb to 2015 to 2018). The study in broad terms: An earlier analysis of some 550 of the donors reported 250 to 350 Gb of sequence data and roughly 110 million unique TCR beta sequences from some 180 million T cells. An early release covering more than 500 HLA-typed donors comprised around 300 gigabases of sequencing data and 85 million or so unique TCR sequences. The genetic ancestry cluster associated with self-reported Caucasian donors included around four fifths of the approximately 400 genotyped donors. The aim of the study was to test whether cataloging public T cell receptors could identify signatures of past pathogen exposure. The T cell repertoires of 670 or so subjects were profiled by immunosequencing and related to cytomegalovirus serostatus. In addition to the first cohort of 650 to 750 subjects, a separate validation cohort of approximately 110 different subjects was used. The study combined high-throughput TCR immunosequencing, statistical association of individual TCRs with disease status, and machine learning to predict cytomegalovirus infection status. A later analysis re-examined previously published TCR beta repertoires from more than 600 donors and added high-resolution HLA genotyping to investigate patterns of TCR occurrence. The later analysis used no new phenotypic data to find candidate immune exposures, relying instead on TCR beta sequences and their occurrence across donors. In an earlier analysis of 550 to 700 of the donors, high-throughput TCR beta sequencing was used to judge whether each TCR beta V gene segment behaved as functional or pseudogenic. Alongside the repertoire data, information on donor age, sex, ethnicity and CMV serostatus was compiled. Genome-wide SNP genotypes for about 65% of the 666 donors were used in a later genetic analysis, which treated that subset as a discovery cohort. All discovery cohort repertoires had been generated on a single sequencing platform. HLA typing covered class I and class II loci at four-digit resolution. Typing coverage differed by locus: A, B, C, DRB1 and DQB1 were typed in roughly 629-630 donors, DQA1 in about 510, DPA1 in over 600, and DPB1 in 472. Roughly 5 DR-DQ haplotypes were handled as single units for association and clustering, since linkage in the cohort was strong. Among some 400 genotyped donors of the cohort, an average of approximately 220,000 unique TCR beta nucleotide sequences was sequenced per donor, of which 15% to 20% were non-productive.

The cohort consisted of 650 to 850 healthy bone marrow donors. At the time of sampling, all cohort members were nominally healthy, though unrecorded immune exposures were likely present. The donor was CMV seronegative and belonged to the group of more than 300 seronegative cohort members. Every donor gave a peripheral blood sample, and the peripheral blood mononuclear cells from that sample were used for TCR beta sequencing. Genomic DNA was extracted from the blood cell samples with the Qiagen DNeasy Blood Extraction Kit. The CDR3 numbers 16 residues from cysteine through phenylalanine. Of all the DNA, just the CDR3 is kept, 48 bases in frame from base 1. V is reduced by 4 bases and J by 0 bases, leaving a spacing of 13 bases between them. Sequences MDHEN (CDR1) and SYDVKM (CDR2) are obtained from the germline V gene. Libraries were prepared through the immunoSEQ multiplex PCR assay. For the multiplex PCR, a mixture combining 60 forward primers for TCR Vbeta segments and 13 reverse primers for TCR Jbeta segments was used. The CDR3 region of rearranged TCR beta genes was amplified from genomic DNA with a multiplex PCR assay. On the Illumina HiSeq System, the amplified TCR beta libraries were sequenced as 87-base-pair reads. Processing in the source paper ran as follows. Across the 700 or so repertoires, a later analysis counted 75 million to 90 million unique TCR beta chains, roughly 11 million of which were shared by at least two donors. Raw reads were error-corrected and collapsed into unique sequences with a nearest-neighbor algorithm that merged closely related sequences to remove PCR and sequencing errors. V, D and J gene segments were assigned by aligning CDR3 sequences to IMGT reference sequences. For a sequence to be retained, a match of at least six nucleotides was required to both a V gene segment and a J gene segment. A rearrangement was called productive if the CDR3 had no stop codons and remained in frame with V and J, and every other rearrangement was called non-productive. CDR3 was defined according to IMGT convention as the region running from the second conserved V-encoded cysteine to the conserved J-encoded phenylalanine. In an earlier analysis of 587 of the donors, sequences lacking an unambiguous match to a single V gene segment were excluded. An earlier analysis of under 750 of the donors called V segments functional above 56.7% productive rearrangements and segregating when the between-donor standard deviation exceeded 5%. A statistical classification framework was built to diagnose cytomegalovirus status from the catalog of TCR beta chain sequences. In a later analysis, V and J genes were assigned by comparing TCR nucleotide sequences against IMGT/GENE-DB human TR gene sequences. A later analysis assigned CDR3 sequences and most-parsimonious VDJ recombination scenarios with the TCRdist pipeline. In a later analysis, each TCR beta chain was defined by its CDR3 amino acid sequence together with its V-gene family, and reads lacking a unique V-gene family were excluded. To address suspected cross-contamination and a sequencing artifact, a later analysis removed around 600 highly shared, low-generation-probability nucleotide sequences. In a later analysis, a clonal expansion index was calculated for each public chain from normalized within-repertoire ranks of inferred template counts. Generation probabilities in a later analysis came from a VDJ recombination model fitted to out-of-frame rearrangements, and those results were checked against IGoR. A later analysis scored TCR-TCR, TCR-HLA and TCR-CMV co-occurrence with hypergeometric tests, applying a repertoire-size bias correction to TCR pairs. In a later analysis, false discovery rates were estimated by permuting HLA or CMV assignments 20 times. In a later analysis, co-occurring TCRs were grouped with DBSCAN, and TCRdist sequence similarity was added when clustering was performed within HLA-allele-positive subsets. Co-occurrence clustering excluded repertoires with fewer than 30,000 or more than 120,000 public chains, plus five with anomalous nucleotide sharing. Held by TCRdb, this immuneACCESS table contains in-frame sequences only and omits some clones. Under half of the omission traces to an unresolved V gene where checked; the cause of the rest is unknown. That table gives V, J and clone size, and the DNA gave D and trimming. Counted in this sample were 210,000 or so clones; 76% of them appeared once. The ten largest clones add up to under 0.8% of the sample.

The paper as a whole reports these results and caveats: The presence/absence analyses assumed that sequencing depth was roughly uniform across donors, and that assumption may not be true. Because HLA typing was unavailable for some donors at each locus, only the typed subset was used in association tests. According to a later analysis, TCR association rates differed among HLA loci, with DRB1 alleles showing the most associated TCRs and HLA-C alleles showing the fewest. Approximately 18 rarely observed V segments, including chromosome 9 orphons, were excluded from the earlier analysis of approximately 600 of the donors because counts were too low. A total of roughly 160 TCR beta chains were listed by the study as associated with cytomegalovirus. Strong co-occurrence of HLA alleles, especially DR and DQ, made assigning TCR associations to individual alleles difficult. In a later analysis, several top co-occurrence clusters were reported to appear linked to parvovirus B19, influenza, CMV and Epstein-Barr virus. A further reported finding was that TCR beta sequences accurately predicted the HLA-A and HLA-B alleles for most subjects in the first cohort. In a later analysis, 16,951 TCR beta sequences were associated with specific HLA alleles at a false discovery rate of 0.05. The authors suggested that the approach could potentially be extended to other disease states and immunological phenotypes. In an earlier analysis of 587 of the donors, most TCR beta V segments appeared in productive rearrangements about 87% or about 30% of the time, broadly matching IMGT annotations. In a later genetic analysis, fewer N-insertions in productive TCRs were reported among donors in an Asian-associated ancestry cluster than the approximately 710-donor mean. A group of highly shared sequence variants was considered likely to be a technical artifact of the sequencing pipeline. V-gene and J-gene trimming of TCR beta chains was associated with a missense DCLRE1C variant in a later genetic analysis, and the association was replicated in an independent cohort. In a later analysis, HLA-associated TCR beta chains showed more clonal expansion and lower generation probabilities than non-associated chains that were equally common. Cytomegalovirus status was reported to be diagnosed by the classifier with high specificity and sensitivity in both the original and validation cohorts. Only TCR beta chains were sequenced in this cohort, and the absence of alpha or paired-chain data limited detectable features. The 87-base-pair reads could not distinguish some IMGT-functional V segments, including TRBV6-2 and TRBV6-3, so those segments were excluded. Most TCR sequences were seen in very few donors, while some public TCRs were found in many individuals. In a later analysis, most CMV-associated TCR beta chains were found to appear HLA-restricted, with HLA associations seemingly driven largely by CMV exposure. Immune exposure information for the cohort was limited to CMV serostatus. A few of the identified cytomegalovirus-associated TCR beta chains were confirmed in vitro to be specific for cytomegalovirus antigens. Correlated functional status among segregating V segments might reflect linkage disequilibrium, but an unknown experimental factor could not be ruled out.

The sequencing input was PBMCs. The TCR was taken from a man between 18 and 29 years old in good health and CMV-seronegative. This chain is built from TRBV28 and TRBJ1-5, and TRBD1 may be the D gene, going by 6 matching bases. The CDR3 region: CASSSSGTLSNQPQHF. The bases are TGTGCCAGCAGTTCCTCCGGGACACTTAGCAATCAGCCCCAGCATTTT. With the rest looked up from the reference TRBV28 and TRBJ1-5 genes rather than sequenced, the full variable domain is DVKVTQSSRYLVKRTGEKVFLECVQDMDHENMFWYRQDPGLGLRLIYFSYDVKMKEKGDIPEGYSVSREKKERFSLILESASTNQTSMYLCASSSSGTLSNQPQHFGDGTRLSIL.